This entry features one T cell receptor (beta chain) sequence. These data belong to a study of blood T cell repertoires in COVID-19. Study at large: Italy, Spain and the United States were the sources of the convalescent and acute COVID-19 samples. Sources were T cells, B-cell-depleted T cells, or PBMCs; the material itself was cDNA or gDNA.

Authors' methods: Nucleated cell counts were estimated from reference gene primer amplification. The protocol was immunoSEQ multiplex PCR, while the TCRdb copy is restricted to in-frame clones and leaves out a portion. V and J calls and clone size are as listed in that table; D and trimming were resolved from the DNA. The sample contains about 160,000 clones, approximately 82% of which appear only once. Source material: peripheral blood. The TCR was taken from a woman aged 80 or older with acute or convalescent COVID-19.

The CDR3 reads CASSPPSSGGTYEQYF. The CDR3 coding sequence is TGTGCCAGCAGTCCCCCCTCTAGCGGGGGGACCTACGAGCAGTACTTC. This chain uses TRBV27 with TRBJ2-7, with TRBD2 matching 11 bases. Per the germline V gene, CDR1 is MNHEY and CDR2 is SMNVEV (reference sequence). CDR3 length: 16 amino acids. The junction had 8 bases not matched to a gene; V was cut back by 5 bases and J by 2 bases.